This paragraph reports one TCR beta chain. Its antigen is not known. CDR1 SGHVS and CDR2 FNYEAQ come from the germline V gene. This CDR3 region has 15 residues. V was trimmed by 4 bases and J by 3 bases, leaving 14 bases between them. This specimen comes from a study of human T cells and chemical hapten exposure. Study-wide results and limits: Expanded TCR counts at PT1 went up together with patch test score, a positive correlation.

The time point denotes: patch test 2, 6 weeks after DPC sensitization. Treatment denoted: therapeutic diphenylcyclopropenone sensitization with weekly scalp DPC. It was from unfractionated whole blood that total RNA was extracted. Unique molecular identifiers were attached to individual cDNA molecules within the library. TCRdb re-called the RACE reads with MiXCR, one entry per CDR3 protein. This table has 69,000 or so distinct CDR3 sequences, over 9% appearing once. This TCR was sampled from a woman between 45 and 65 years old with alopecia areata. Some clones in this sample may be carry-over from other donors' samples. The source was whole blood, collected in connection with sensitization to the hapten diphenylcyclopropenone (DPC). This rearrangement joins TRBV7-6 to TRBJ2-3; possible D gene TRBD1, 6 bases. The DNA of the CDR3 is TGTGCCAGCAGCTGGGACAATGAGGGAACAGATACGCAGTATTTT. Translation gives CASSWDNEGTDTQYF.